This T cell receptor (beta chain) derives from a study of OX40 agonist ivuxolimab in advanced cancers. Findings of the study overall: Several nonresponders also turned out to have low normalized T-cell clonal expansion.

Assay used: immunoSEQ multiplex PCR; TCRdb lists only in-frame clones, some missing. Of about 28,000 clones in the sample, 80% to 85% were seen once. The germline gives CDR1 SGHTS, CDR2 YDEGEE. The V end lost 0 bases, the J end lost 6 bases, and 13 bases lay between the germline ends. The CDR3 loop spans 14 amino acids. On this clone itself: The target antigen is unknown.

The receptor was isolated from an adult with an advanced solid tumor such as melanoma, head and neck, liver or kidney cancer. Sample: CD4+ or CD8+ T cells sorted from blood, taken in a trial of the OX40 agonist ivuxolimab. The V and J genes are TRBV5-8 and TRBJ2-7; D remains ambiguous. CDR3 sequence reads: CASSLGIRASEQYF. The CDR3 coding sequence is TGTGCCAGCAGCTTGGGGATTAGGGCATCCGAGCAGTACTTC.